This T cell receptor beta chain emerged from a study of T and B cells in COVID-19 patients. Study details: Blood was sampled from COVID-19 patients who were either actively infected or recovered.

Each TRB amplification used about 220-500 ng of genomic DNA from blood. This CDR3 contains 13 residues. Germline V gene lookup returns CDR1 GTSNPN and CDR2 SVGIG (reference sequence). With 3 bases clipped from V and 8 bases from J, the junction kept 4 bases outside the gene matches. Multiplex PCR with BIOMED2 TRB-A/B primer pools amplified TRB rearrangements. MiXCR, run by TCRdb on the multiplex PCR reads, gives a single entry per CDR3 protein. Of about 5,400 distinct CDR3 sequences listed, 25% to 30% are singletons. The TCR comes from a human donor with active COVID-19. Sample: blood. The chain employs TRBV30 and TRBJ1-4; 9 bases are shared with TRBD1. CDR3 sequence reads: CAWSGQGREKLFF. CDR3 bases: TGTGCCTGGAGCGGACAGGGGCGAGAAAAACTGTTTTTT.